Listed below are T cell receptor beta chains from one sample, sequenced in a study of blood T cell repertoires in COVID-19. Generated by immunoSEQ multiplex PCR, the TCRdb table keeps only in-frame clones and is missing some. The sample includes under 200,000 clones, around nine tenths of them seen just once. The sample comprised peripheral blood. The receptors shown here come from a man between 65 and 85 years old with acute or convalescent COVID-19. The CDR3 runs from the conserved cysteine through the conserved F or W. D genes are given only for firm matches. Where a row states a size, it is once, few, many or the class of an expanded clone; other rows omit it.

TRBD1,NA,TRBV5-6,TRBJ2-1,TGTGCCAGCAGCCTCCTTGGACAGGGCTACAATGAGCAGTTCTTC,CASSLLGQGYNEQFF
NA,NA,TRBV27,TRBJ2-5,TGTGCCAGCAGTCAGACCGGGAATCCTGGGACCCAGTACTTC,CASSQTGNPGTQYF
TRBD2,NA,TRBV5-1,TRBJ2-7,TGCGCCAGCAGCCCTAGCGGGAGTTCCTACGAGCAGTACTTC,CASSPSGSSYEQYF
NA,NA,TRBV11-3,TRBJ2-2,TGTGCCAGCAGCTTCACCGGGACAAATATATTCGGCACCGGGGAGCTGTTTTTT,CASSFTGTNIFGTGELFF
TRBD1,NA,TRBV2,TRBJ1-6,TGTGCCAGCAGGGGCCGGACAGGCGCAAATTCACCCCTCCACTTT,CASRGRTGANSPLHF
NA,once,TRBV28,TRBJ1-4,TGTGCCAGCAGTTTACTTAGGGGGTCAGGTAATGAAAAACTGTTTTTT,CASSLLRGSGNEKLFF
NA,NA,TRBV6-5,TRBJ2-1,TGTGCCAGCAGTTACTCGGGGCGGGGCGCGGGTGAGCAGTTCTTC,CASSYSGRGAGEQFF
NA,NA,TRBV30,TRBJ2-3,TGTGCCTGGAGTCACTTGACCGGGTTACATCCAGATACGCAGTATTTT,CAWSHLTGLHPDTQYF
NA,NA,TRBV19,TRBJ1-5,TGTGCCAGTAGTATAGCAAATCAGCCCCAGCATTTT,CASSIANQPQHF
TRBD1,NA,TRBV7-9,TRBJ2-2,TGTGCCAGCAGCCTGGGGACAGGGAGGACCGGGGAGCTGTTTTTT,CASSLGTGRTGELFF
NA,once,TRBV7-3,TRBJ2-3,TGTGCCAGCAGCCCCAGTCTGGATACGCAGTATTTT,CASSPSLDTQYF
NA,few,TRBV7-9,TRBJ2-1,TGTGCCAGCAGCTTATTTGGGGGAGGTACCTACAATGAGCAGTTCTTC,CASSLFGGGTYNEQFF
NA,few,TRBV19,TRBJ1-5,TGTGCCCTAATCCGGGGTGCTGGCAATCAGCCCCAGCATTTT,CALIRGAGNQPQHF
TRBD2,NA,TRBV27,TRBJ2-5,TGTGCCAGTTCTGACCGGGGGGGGTGGGAGACCCAGTACTTC,CASSDRGGWETQYF
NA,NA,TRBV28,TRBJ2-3,TGTGCCAGCGGGAGCGCTAGCACAGATACGCAGTATTTT,CASGSASTDTQYF
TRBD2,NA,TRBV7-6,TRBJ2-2,TGTGCCAGCAGCCAGGGACTAGCAACGGGCGGGGAGCTGTTTTTT,CASSQGLATGGELFF
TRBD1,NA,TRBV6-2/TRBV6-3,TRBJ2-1,TGTGCCAGCAGTTACCAGGGGACAGGGTACAATGAGCAGTTCTTC,CASSYQGTGYNEQFF
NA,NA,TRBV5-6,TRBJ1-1,TGTGCCAGCAGCCTAGCGGGGCTCACTGAAGCTTTCTTT,CASSLAGLTEAFF
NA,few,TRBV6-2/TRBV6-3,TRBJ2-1,TGTGCCAGCAGTTACCGACAGGAGTTCGGTGAGCAGTTCTTC,CASSYRQEFGEQFF
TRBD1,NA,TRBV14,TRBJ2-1,TGTGCCAGCAGCCAATGCACCCGGTTCGAGAGACAGGGCTACAATGAGCAGTTCTTC,CASSQCTRFERQGYNEQFF
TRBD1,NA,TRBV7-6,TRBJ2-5,TGTGCCAGCAGCAGAACTGGGACAGGGATATCAACCCAGTACTTC,CASSRTGTGISTQYF
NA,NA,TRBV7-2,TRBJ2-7,TGTGCCAGCAGCCCCAGGAGGGTGGGCGAGGCCGAGCAGTACTTC,CASSPRRVGEAEQYF
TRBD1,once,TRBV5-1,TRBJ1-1,TGCGCCAGCAGCTTGGATACACAGGGGAAAGCCGCTTTCTTT,CASSLDTQGKAAFF
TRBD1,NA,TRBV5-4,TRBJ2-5,TGTGCCAGCAGCGCTAACCGACAGGGGCAAGAGACCCAGTACTTC,CASSANRQGQETQYF
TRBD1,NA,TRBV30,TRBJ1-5,TGTGCCTGGAGTGTTAAGGGACAGGGCAATCAGCCCCAGCATTTT,CAWSVKGQGNQPQHF
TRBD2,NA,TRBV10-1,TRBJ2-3,TGCGCCAGCAGCGTGGGACTAGGGGACACAGATACGCAGTATTTT,CASSVGLGDTDTQYF
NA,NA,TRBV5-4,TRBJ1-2,TGTGCCAGCAGCTTGGAGGGGCGTAACTATGGCTACACCTTC,CASSLEGRNYGYTF
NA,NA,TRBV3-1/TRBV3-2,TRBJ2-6,TGTGCCAGCAGCCAAGAGGTCGGCTCTGGGGCCAACGTCCTGACTTTC,CASSQEVGSGANVLTF
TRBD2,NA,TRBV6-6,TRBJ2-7,TGTGCCAGCAGGACTAGCGGCCACTACGAGCAGTACTTC,CASRTSGHYEQYF
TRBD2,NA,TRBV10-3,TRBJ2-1,TGTGCCATCAGTTGGACTAGCGGGAGGGTTGAGCAGTTCTTC,CAISWTSGRVEQFF
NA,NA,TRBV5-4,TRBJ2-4,TGTGCCAGCAGCTTGTTTGGTGCCGGAGACATTCAGTACTTC,CASSLFGAGDIQYF
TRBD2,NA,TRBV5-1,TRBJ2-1,TGCGCCAGCAGCTTGGCGGTAGCGGGGGGGCAGGCTGAGCAGTTCTTC,CASSLAVAGGQAEQFF
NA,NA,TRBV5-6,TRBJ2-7,TGTGCCAGCAGCTTGGGGGCCACGTCTGAGCAGTACTTC,CASSLGATSEQYF
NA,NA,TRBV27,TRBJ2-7,TGTGCCAGCAGTTTAGGGAGAGCCTACGAGCAGTACTTC,CASSLGRAYEQYF
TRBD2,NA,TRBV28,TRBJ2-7,TGTGCCAGCAGTTCTCCGGGACTAGGGGCCTACGAGCAGTACTTC,CASSSPGLGAYEQYF